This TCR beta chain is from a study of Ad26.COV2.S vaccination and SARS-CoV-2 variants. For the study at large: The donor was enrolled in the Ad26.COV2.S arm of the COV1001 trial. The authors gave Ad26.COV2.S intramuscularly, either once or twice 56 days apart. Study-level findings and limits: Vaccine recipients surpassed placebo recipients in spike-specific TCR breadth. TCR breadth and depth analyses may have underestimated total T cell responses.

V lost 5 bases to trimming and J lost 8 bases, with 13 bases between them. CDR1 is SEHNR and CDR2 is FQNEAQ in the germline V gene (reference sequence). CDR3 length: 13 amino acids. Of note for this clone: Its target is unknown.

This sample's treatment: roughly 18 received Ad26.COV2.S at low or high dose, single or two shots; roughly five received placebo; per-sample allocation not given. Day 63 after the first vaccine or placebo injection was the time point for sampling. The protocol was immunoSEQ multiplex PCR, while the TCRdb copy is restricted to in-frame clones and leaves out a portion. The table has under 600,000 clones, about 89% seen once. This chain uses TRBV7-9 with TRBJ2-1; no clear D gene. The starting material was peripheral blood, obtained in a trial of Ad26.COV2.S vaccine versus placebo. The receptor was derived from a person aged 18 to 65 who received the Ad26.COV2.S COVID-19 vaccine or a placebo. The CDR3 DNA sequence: TGTGCCAGCAGCCCACCTCCTAGGGATGAGCAGTTCTTC. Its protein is CASSPPPRDEQFF.